This T cell receptor beta chain derives from a study of T-cell memory formation after mild COVID-19. CDR1 and CDR2 (germline): DFQATT, SNEGSKA (reference sequence). This CDR3 spans 14 amino acids. 5'RACE with constant-segment primers yielded barcoded, UMI-tagged TCR alpha and TCR beta cDNA libraries. TCRdb redid the calling of the 5' RACE reads with MiXCR, one entry per CDR3 protein. The sample contains approximately 50,000 distinct CDR3 sequences, more than 10% of which appear only once. This clonotype has more than one count but fewer than ten. At one end, the junction sequence differs from germline, possibly due to a read error.

The material sequenced was PBMCs or a T cell subset sorted from them (not recorded which). This clonotype originated in a man younger than 35 who had mild COVID-19 (a few samples of this study predate the infection). Cell type and time point are not known. The chain uses TRBV20-1 and TRBJ2-3; 8 positions agree with TRBD1. The CDR3, as DNA: TGCAGTGCTCCCCCGGCAGGGGGCACCGATACGCAGTATTTT. Translated: CSAPPAGGTDTQYF.